This T cell receptor beta chain is from a study of blood T cell repertoires in COVID-19. Study-level information: COVID-19 samples, acute and convalescent, were from the United States, Italy and Spain. T cells, B-cell-depleted T cells, or PBMCs provided the cDNA or gDNA that served as material.

Authors' methods: Amplification from reference gene primers served as the basis for estimated nucleated cell counts. Data came from immunoSEQ multiplex PCR; TCRdb stores just in-frame clones and leaves some out. V and J calls plus clone size are reproduced from that table; the DNA served to infer D and trimming. Among some 250,000 clones, 88% were seen once, and the ten largest hold around 0.91%. This CDR3 contains 16 residues. V was clipped by 1 base and J by 2 bases; unmatched bases: 7. Germline V lookup: CDR1 SGHTA, CDR2 FQGNSA. The rearrangement joins TRBV7-2 to TRBJ2-7, with 8 bases fitting TRBD2. The sequenced sample consisted of peripheral blood. This sequence was found in a woman between 40 and 50 years old who had recovered from COVID-19. CDR3: CASSLGGAGGPYEQYV. In DNA form, the CDR3 reads TGTGCCAGCAGCTTAGGCGGGGCGGGAGGACCCTACGAGCAGTACGTC.